Reported below is one T cell receptor beta chain. The antigen remains undetermined. Reverse transcription of extracted RNA yielded cDNA, which provided the sequencing template. Generated by immunoSEQ multiplex PCR, the TCRdb table keeps only in-frame clones and is missing some. The table includes roughly 220,000 clones, 30% to 40% detected once. The CDR3 sequence is 16 residues long. CDR1 and CDR2 from the germline V gene are LNHNV and YYDKDF (reference sequence). The ends lost 0 bases at V and 1 base at J; junction bases unmatched: 2. Treatment reported: oral pan-JAK inhibitor, 5-10 mg twice daily. These data are taken from a study of CD8+ T cells in alopecia areata. Whole-study context: Oral tofacitinib, 5 to 10 mg twice daily, was given in an open-label trial.

Study outcomes and limitations: Uncertain still, given a single nonresponder, is whether baseline CD8+ expansion links to response.

The clonotype was recovered from a human donor with alopecia areata. The chain carries TRBV15 and TRBJ2-2; 7 bases agree with TRBD1. Sequenced here: CD4+ T cells sorted from blood, sampled between weeks 30 and 35, from a patient treated with tofacitinib. The CDR3 loop reads CATSRDNRGNTGELFF. In DNA, the CDR3 is TGTGCCACCAGCAGAGATAACAGGGGGAACACCGGGGAGCTGTTTTTT.